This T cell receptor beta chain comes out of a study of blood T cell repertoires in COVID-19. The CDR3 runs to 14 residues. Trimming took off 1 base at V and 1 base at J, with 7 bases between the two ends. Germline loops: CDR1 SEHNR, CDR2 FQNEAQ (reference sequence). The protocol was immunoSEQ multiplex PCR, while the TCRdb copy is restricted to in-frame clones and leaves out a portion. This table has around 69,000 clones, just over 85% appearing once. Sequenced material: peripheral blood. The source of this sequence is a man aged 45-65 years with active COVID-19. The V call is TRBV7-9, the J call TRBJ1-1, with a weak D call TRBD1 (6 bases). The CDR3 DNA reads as TGTGCCAGCAGCTTAGAGGGACAGAACACTGAAGCTTTCTTT. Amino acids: CASSLEGQNTEAFF.